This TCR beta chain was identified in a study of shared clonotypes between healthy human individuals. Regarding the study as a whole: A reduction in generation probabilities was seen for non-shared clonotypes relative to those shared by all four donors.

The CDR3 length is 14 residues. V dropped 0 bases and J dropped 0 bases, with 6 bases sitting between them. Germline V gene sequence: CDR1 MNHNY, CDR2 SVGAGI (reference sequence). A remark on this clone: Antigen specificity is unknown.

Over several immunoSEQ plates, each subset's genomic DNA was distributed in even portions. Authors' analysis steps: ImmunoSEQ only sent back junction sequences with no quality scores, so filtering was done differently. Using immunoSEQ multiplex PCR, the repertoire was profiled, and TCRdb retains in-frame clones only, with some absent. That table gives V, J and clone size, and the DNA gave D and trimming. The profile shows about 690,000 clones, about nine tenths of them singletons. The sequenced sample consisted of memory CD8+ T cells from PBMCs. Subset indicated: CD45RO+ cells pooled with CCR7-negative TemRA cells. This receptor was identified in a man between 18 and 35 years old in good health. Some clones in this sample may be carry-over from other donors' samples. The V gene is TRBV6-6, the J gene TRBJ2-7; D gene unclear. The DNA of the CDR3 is TGTGCCAGCAGTTACTCGACAACCTCCTACGAGCAGTACTTC. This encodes CASSYSTTSYEQYF.